Below are 15 T cell receptor beta chains sequenced from a single sample in a study of blood T cell repertoires in COVID-19. The assay was immunoSEQ multiplex PCR, and TCRdb's table has in-frame clones only and misses some. Among under 60,000 clones listed, approximately 85% were seen once. The sample was peripheral blood. The receptors come from a human donor in a cohort sampled during active COVID-19.

The chain combines TRBV4-1 with TRBJ1-2; D is unresolved. CDR3 length equals 15 residues. V was trimmed by 1 base and J by 5 bases, leaving 14 bases between them. In germline, CDR1 is MGHRA, CDR2 YSYEKL. CDR3 sequence: CASSQVTSSRYGYTF. CDR3 in DNA: TGCGCCAGCAGCCAAGTAACCAGTTCGAGGTATGGCTACACCTTC.

This clone was detected only once. The CDR3 sequence: CASTKVAGSETQYF. DNA for the CDR3: TGTGCCAGCACGAAAGTGGCCGGGTCAGAGACCCAGTACTTC. This sequence joins TRBV5-4 and TRBJ2-5, with D unclear. Germline CDR1 reads SGHNT; CDR2 reads YYREEE (reference sequence). V lost 6 bases to trimming and J lost 4 bases, with 16 bases between them. The CDR3 has 14 residues.

The chain combines TRBV4-1 with TRBJ2-7, with D possibly being TRBD2 (5 bases). Germline V lookup: CDR1 MGHRA, CDR2 YSYEKL. Deletions cut 2 bases from V and 1 base from J, with 15 bases between. This CDR3 comprises 16 residues. DNA of the CDR3: TGCGCCAGCAGCCAAAATTACGCGGGTGAATCCTACGAGCAGTACTTC. It is translated as CASSQNYAGESYEQYF.

The rearrangement uses TRBV19 and TRBJ1-2; D may be TRBD1 (5 bases). V was shortened by 4 bases and J by 5 bases, with 17 bases between the two germline ends. The CDR3 has 15 amino acids. CDR1 is LNHDA and CDR2 is SQIVND in the germline V gene (reference sequence). CDR3 region: CASSTRQPVLYGYTF. The CDR3 coding sequence is TGTGCCAGTAGTACAAGACAGCCCGTTCTTTATGGCTACACCTTC.

This chain connects TRBV19 to TRBJ2-3; TRBD1 aligns across 7 bases. Germline V gives CDR1 LNHDA, CDR2 SQIVND (reference sequence). V dropped 5 bases and J dropped 4; count of bases not matched to a gene: 9. There are 15 residues in the CDR3. The CDR3 is CASSLRTGDADTQYF. CDR3 bases: TGTGCCAGTAGTCTACGTACAGGGGATGCAGATACGCAGTATTTT. The whole variable domain, remainder taken from reference TRBV19 and TRBJ2-3, is DGGITQSPKYLFRKEGQNVTLSCEQNLNHDAMYWYRQDPGQGLRLIYYSQIVNDFQKGDIAEGYSVSREKKESFPLTVTSAQKNPTAFYLCASSLRTGDADTQYFGPGTRLTVL.

The chain carries TRBV5-1 and TRBJ2-1; 9 bases are shared with TRBD2. The CDR3 runs to 16 residues. Germline CDR1 reads SGHRS; CDR2 reads YFSETQ. J gave up 4 bases and V 2 bases, and 7 bases lay outside the gene matches. As DNA, the CDR3 is TGCGCCAGCAGCTTAAGTCGGACTAGCGAGTACAATGAGCAGTTCTTC. As protein: CASSLSRTSEYNEQFF.

The V gene is TRBV2, the J gene TRBJ1-1; D may be TRBD1 (6 bases). Germline V gene sequence: CDR1 SNHLY, CDR2 FYNNEI. Trimming left V 5 bases short and J 2 bases short, with 15 bases between. This CDR3 has 15 residues. CDR3 sequence (DNA): TGTGCCAGCAGTCCTGTAGGGGGGGTCAACACTGAAGCTTTCTTT. Translation gives CASSPVGGVNTEAFF.

The chain links TRBV5-6 to TRBJ1-4, with 9 nucleotides matching TRBD1. CDR1 SGHDT and CDR2 YYEEEE come from the germline V gene. This CDR3 region has 15 residues. V lost 4 bases and J lost 4; bases outside the gene matches: 5. The CDR3 bases are TGTGCCAGCAGCCGCACAGGGGGCGGTAATGAAAAACTGTTTTTT. It encodes CASSRTGGGNEKLFF.

The chain has TRBV4-1 and TRBJ2-5; D unresolved. The CDR3 consists of 13 residues. Trimming removed 6 bases at V and 2 bases at J, with 10 bases between. Germline V CDR1 and CDR2: MGHRA, YSYEKL. CDR3 region: CASSRLEQETQYF. The CDR3 bases are TGCGCCAGCAGTCGGCTAGAACAAGAGACCCAGTACTTC.

This rearrangement joins TRBV4-3 to TRBJ2-3; D may be TRBD2 (6 bases). Germline CDR1 reads LGHNA; CDR2 reads YSLEER. The CDR3 extends over 15 amino acids. V dropped 1 base and J dropped 8 bases, with 16 bases sitting between them. The DNA for the CDR3 is TGCGCCAGCAGCCAAGCTAGCGCCGGCGGTGGTACGCAGTATTTT. This encodes CASSQASAGGGTQYF.

This chain links TRBV6-5 with TRBJ1-5; D gene uncertain. V was cut by 0 bases and J by 9 bases, with 15 bases left in between. Germline values: CDR1 MNHEY, CDR2 SVGAGI. The CDR3 sequence is 15 residues long. The CDR3 nucleotides read TGTGCCAGCAGTTACTCGAGGCAAAACGGGTTGCCCCAGCATTTT. Its translation is CASSYSRQNGLPQHF.

The chain uses TRBV7-3 and TRBJ2-1, with 10 bases aligning to TRBD1. The CDR3 length is 14 residues. Trimming took 5 bases from V and 6 from J; bases not matched to a gene: 4. Germline CDR1 and CDR2: SGHTA and FQGTGA. The CDR3 spells CASSPDRGSNEQFF. In DNA, the CDR3 is TGTGCCAGCAGCCCGGACAGGGGGAGCAATGAGCAGTTCTTC.

The chain has TRBV2 and TRBJ2-6; 12 bases align to TRBD1. Germline CDR1 and CDR2: SNHLY and FYNNEI. J gave up 4 bases and V 4 bases, and 2 bases lay outside the gene matches. The CDR3 runs to 16 residues. CDR3: CASSGDRGPGANVLTF. CDR3 nucleotide sequence: TGTGCCAGCAGTGGGGACAGGGGGCCCGGGGCCAACGTCCTGACTTTC.

The chain has TRBV6-5 and TRBJ1-2; 11 nucleotides agree with TRBD1. The CDR3 extends over 14 amino acids. Trimming removed 4 bases from V and 8 bases from J; junction bases left unmatched: 6. The V gene's germline CDR1 is MNHEY and CDR2 SVGAGI. CDR3 sequence: CASSLDRGPRGYTF. DNA of the CDR3: TGTGCCAGCAGTTTGGACAGGGGGCCGCGCGGCTACACCTTC.

In this sample, this clone turned up once. This sequence joins TRBV7-9 and TRBJ1-3; D uncertain. Per the germline V gene, CDR1 is SEHNR and CDR2 is FQNEAQ (reference sequence). V shed 0 bases and J shed 0 bases, with 9 bases lying between them. The CDR3 totals 16 residues. The CDR3 DNA reads TGTGCCAGCAGCTTAGCGTTGGGCTTCTCTGGAAACACCATATATTTT. Amino acids: CASSLALGFSGNTIYF.